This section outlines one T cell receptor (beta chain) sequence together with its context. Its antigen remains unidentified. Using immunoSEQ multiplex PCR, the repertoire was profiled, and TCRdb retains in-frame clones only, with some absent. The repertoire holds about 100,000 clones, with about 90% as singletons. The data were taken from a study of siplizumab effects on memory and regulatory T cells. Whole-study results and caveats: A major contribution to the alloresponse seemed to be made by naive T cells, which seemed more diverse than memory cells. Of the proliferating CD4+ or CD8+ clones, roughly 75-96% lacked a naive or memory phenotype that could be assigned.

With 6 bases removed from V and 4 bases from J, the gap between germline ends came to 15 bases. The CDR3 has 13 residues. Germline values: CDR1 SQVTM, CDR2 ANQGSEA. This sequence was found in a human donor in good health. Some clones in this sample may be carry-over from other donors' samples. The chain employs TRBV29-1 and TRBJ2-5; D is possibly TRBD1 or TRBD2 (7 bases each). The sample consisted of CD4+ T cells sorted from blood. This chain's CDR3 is CSVVTGRGETQYF. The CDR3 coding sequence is TGCAGCGTCGTGACAGGGAGGGGAGAGACCCAGTACTTC.